This T cell receptor (beta chain) was sequenced in a study of PD-1 blockade in classical Hodgkin lymphoma. Study conclusions and caveats: Relapsed/refractory patients reportedly had lower baseline diversity than newly diagnosed patients. Possible causes of repertoire differences, disease activity or prior therapy, remain undefined.

About this clone itself: Antigen: not known.

The time point is: newly diagnosed, previously untreated cHL patient sample. The CDR3 has 16 amino acids. The germline gives CDR1 MGHRA, CDR2 YSYEKL. Trimming shortened V by 2 bases and J by 8 bases, and 19 bases separated the two germline ends. The repertoire was sequenced with immunoSEQ multiplex PCR; TCRdb's copy has only in-frame clones and lacks some. The sample consists of tens of thousands of clones, approximately 90% of them appearing once. The chain couples TRBV4-1 to TRBJ2-1, with D possibly TRBD2 on 5 matching bases. Sequencing input: peripheral blood mononuclear cells (PBMCs). The clonotype was recovered from a human donor with classical Hodgkin lymphoma. CDR3 DNA: TGCGCCAGCAGCCAAAGTTGGAGCGGTGTCGGCCATGAGCAGTTCTTC. It specifies CASSQSWSGVGHEQFF.